These 28 T cell receptor beta chains were sequenced from one sample in a study of blood T cells in healthy people across ages. Sample-barcoded 5' priming and a J-beta primer mix drove a second PCR of about 6 to 11 cycles. Using its own MiXCR run on the 5' RACE reads, TCRdb lists one record per CDR3 protein. The sample has hundreds of thousands of distinct CDR3 sequences, 30% to 45% seen once. The sample taken for sequencing was blood. The receptors stem from a man between 18 and 29 years old in good health.

This chain connects TRBV6-2 or TRBV6-3 to TRBJ2-7; the match to TRBD2 covers 9 bases. Per the germline V gene, CDR1 is MNHEY and CDR2 is SVGEGT. The V segment lost 7 bases and the J segment 7 bases; nucleotides outside the gene matches: 17. The CDR3 totals 16 residues. The chain's CDR3 is CASKVSSGEAVNEQYF. The CDR3 nucleotides read TGTGCCAGCAAGGTCTCTAGCGGGGAAGCGGTTAATGAGCAGTACTTC.

The J gene is TRBJ2-2, the V gene TRBV2; tentative D call: TRBD2 (6 bases). The V gene's germline CDR1 is SNHLY and CDR2 FYNNEI. V lost 6 bases and J lost 4, with 18 bases in between. The CDR3 runs to 16 residues. The CDR3 nucleotides read TGTGCCAGCAGCGGAAACGTGGGGGAGGTCACCGGGGAGCTGTTTTTT. This codes for CASSGNVGEVTGELFF.

The chain is built from TRBV7-3 and TRBJ1-4; TRBD1 aligns across 7 bases. This CDR3 has 16 amino acids. The V gene end was trimmed by 5 bases and the J gene end by 7 bases; junction bases not matched to a gene: 13. Germline CDR1 is SGHTA and CDR2 is FQGTGA. The CDR3 protein is CASSPPGGGEVEKLFF. CDR3 sequence (DNA): TGTGCCAGCAGCCCCCCGGGAGGGGGCGAGGTTGAAAAACTGTTTTTT.

V is TRBV9 and J is TRBJ2-3, with TRBD1 matching over 7 bases. The junction had 10 bases not matched to a gene; V was cut back by 4 bases and J by 2 bases. Germline values: CDR1 SGDLS, CDR2 YYNGEE. The length of the CDR3 is 16 residues. The CDR3 reads CASSPFRQGDTDTQYF. CDR3 coding DNA: TGTGCCAGCAGCCCTTTCAGACAGGGTGACACAGATACGCAGTATTTT. The full variable domain, its missing parts supplied by reference TRBV9 and TRBJ2-3, is DSGVTQTPKHLITATGQRVTLRCSPRSGDLSVYWYQQSLDQGLQFLIQYYNGEERAKGNILERFSAQQFPDLHSELNLSSLELGDSALYFCASSPFRQGDTDTQYFGPGTRLTVL.

The rearrangement links TRBV4-1 to TRBJ2-1; the D gene is possibly TRBD1 (6 bases). Between the trimmed V and J ends, which lost 3 bases and 5 bases, there was a span of 11 bases. Germline loops: CDR1 MGHRA, CDR2 YSYEKL. This CDR3 is 14 amino acids long. This CDR3 reads CASSHPDRNNEQFF. The CDR3 region has the DNA TGCGCCAGCAGCCACCCTGACAGGAACAATGAGCAGTTCTTC.

This clonotype has a single count. One base away lies a much larger clone, so this may be a sequencing read error. The genes are TRBV5-1 and TRBJ2-5; D perhaps matches TRBD2 (6 bases). TRBJ2-7 matches the DNA end more closely, so the J call is doubtful. Germline CDR1 reads SGHRS; CDR2 reads YFSETQ. The CDR3 runs to 14 residues. Written as DNA, the CDR3 is TGCGCCAGCAGCGTGGAAGGAGGGATTGACGAGCAGTACTTC. It codes for CASSVEGGIDEQYF.

The sample holds many counts of this clonotype. This chain links TRBV3-1 with TRBJ2-5; possibly TRBD1 for D (6 bases). This CDR3 has 16 residues. Trimming stripped 2 bases from V and 1 base from J, with 14 bases between. Per the germline V gene, CDR1 is LGHDT and CDR2 is YNNKEL (reference sequence). The CDR3 DNA reads TGTGCCAGCAGCCAACGAAGACCGGACAGCCAAGAGACCCAGTACTTC. This encodes CASSQRRPDSQETQYF.

With regard to this clonotype: At one end, the junction sequence differs from germline, possibly due to a read error. CDR3 DNA sequence: TGTGCCAGCAGCATAAGCGCAGGGATGAACGCTGAAGCTTTCTTT. Its translation: CASSISAGMNAEAFF. This chain connects TRBV7-8 to TRBJ1-1, with D possibly matching TRBD1 (5 bases). Germline V gene lookup returns CDR1 SGHVS and CDR2 FQNEAQ. The CDR3 consists of 15 residues. The complete variable domain, with remaining parts taken from reference TRBV7-8 and TRBJ1-1, reads GAGVSQSPRYKVAKRGQDVALRCDPISGHVSLFWYQQALGQGPEFLTYFQNEAQLDKSGLPSDRFFAERPEGSVSTLKIQRTQQEDSAVYLCASSISAGMNAEAFFGQGTRLTVV.

As regards this clonotype: Possible read error: a much larger clone is one base away. The rearrangement uses TRBV12-3 or TRBV12-4 and TRBJ2-7; 11 bases match TRBD1. CDR3 length equals 13 residues. DNA for the CDR3: TGTGCCGGCAGCTCGGGACAGGGGGACGAGCAGTACTTC. Translated, it gives CAGSSGQGDEQYF.

On this clonotype: This may stem from a read error, because a much larger clone lies one nucleotide away. The V gene is TRBV4-2, the J gene TRBJ2-4; the match to TRBD1 covers 7 bases. Per germline, CDR1 LGHNA and CDR2 YNFKEQ. The CDR3 totals 15 residues. Germline trimming cut 2 bases from V and 13 bases from J; bases unmatched to any gene: 14. This CDR3 is CASSQTGTVYNEQYF. The CDR3 DNA follows: TGTGCCAGCAGCCAAACCGGGACAGTTTACAATGAGCAGTACTTC.

The chain combines TRBV9 with TRBJ1-2; D is uncertain. V lost 0 bases to trimming and J lost 5 bases, with 8 bases between them. This CDR3 is built from 13 residues. CDR1 is SGDLS and CDR2 is YYNGEE in the germline V gene. The CDR3 sequence: CASSVGNSYGYTF. CDR3 nucleotides: TGTGCCAGCAGCGTAGGTAATTCGTATGGCTACACCTTC.

This CDR3 is CASSLIQMNTEAFF. CDR3 sequence (DNA): TGTGCCAGCAGCTTAATACAGATGAACACTGAAGCTTTCTTT. V gene TRBV7-9 combines with J gene TRBJ1-1; D unclear. The germline V gene encodes CDR1 SEHNR and CDR2 FQNEAQ (reference sequence). This CDR3 has 14 amino acids. Deletions cut 2 bases from V and 0 bases from J, with 7 bases between. Together with reference TRBV7-9 and TRBJ1-1, the CDR3 gives the full variable domain: DTGVSQNPRHKITKRGQNVTFRCDPISEHNRLYWYRQTLGQGPEFLTYFQNEAQLEKSRLLSDRFSAERPKGSFSTLEIQRTEQGDSAMYLCASSLIQMNTEAFFGQGTRLTVV.

This clonotype was counted many times. The chain employs TRBV5-1 and TRBJ2-5, with no clear D. With 1 base removed from V and 2 bases from J, the gap between germline ends came to 18 bases. Germline lookup yields CDR1 SGHRS and CDR2 YFSETQ. The CDR3 loop spans 17 amino acids. CDR3 DNA sequence: TGCGCCAGCAGCTTGTGGCGGTTGCCTACCCAACAAGAGACCCAGTACTTC. Encoded protein: CASSLWRLPTQQETQYF.

This clonotype was seen repeatedly, ten times or more. The CDR3 here is CASSLRGNEKLFF. In DNA, the CDR3 is TGCGCCAGCAGCTTACGAGGGAATGAAAAACTGTTTTTT. This chain uses TRBV4-3 with TRBJ1-4; D ambiguous. The CDR3 sequence is 13 residues long. Trimming left V 5 bases short and J 5 bases short, with 9 bases between. Germline V gene sequence: CDR1 LGHNA, CDR2 YSLEER.

This clonotype was counted only a few times. This chain links TRBV3-1 with TRBJ2-1; D is tentatively TRBD1 or TRBD2 (6 bases each). CDR3 length: 15 residues. Per the germline V gene, CDR1 is LGHDT and CDR2 is YNNKEL (reference sequence). Trimming removed 3 bases from V and 5 bases from J, with 14 bases in between. As DNA, the CDR3 is TGTGCCAGCAGCCACGGACGGGGGCTCAACAATGAGCAGTTCTTC. This gives the protein CASSHGRGLNNEQFF.

Many counts were recorded for this clonotype. V gene TRBV20-1 combines with J gene TRBJ2-5; the D is unclear. Germline CDR1 and CDR2: DFQATT and SNEGSKA (reference sequence). Trimming shortened V by 4 bases and J by 0 bases, and 9 bases separated the two germline ends. CDR3 length equals 13 residues. The CDR3: CSAMQPYQETQYF. The CDR3 bases are TGCAGTGCTATGCAGCCTTACCAAGAGACCCAGTACTTC.

This clonotype has only a few counts. The chain links TRBV18 to TRBJ2-1, with a weak D call TRBD2 (5 bases). V shed 2 bases and J shed 5 bases, with 16 bases lying between them. The CDR3 totals 16 residues. The V gene's germline CDR1 is KGHSH and CDR2 LQKENI. CDR3 coding DNA: TGTGCCAGCTCACCAGCGGGCGGTCGGCTTAACAATGAGCAGTTCTTC. The encoded protein is CASSPAGGRLNNEQFF.

This clonotype occurred a few times. The chain uses TRBV20-1 and TRBJ2-1, with D tentatively TRBD1 or TRBD2 (5 bases each). Germline V gives CDR1 DFQATT, CDR2 SNEGSKA (reference sequence). V shed 5 bases and J shed 2 bases, with 19 bases lying between them. This CDR3 spans 16 amino acids. DNA for the CDR3: TGCAGTGCTCCCCGCGACGAGGGGTTCCCCTACAATGAGCAGTTCTTC. This translates into CSAPRDEGFPYNEQFF.

Concerning this clonotype itself: The junction differs from germline at one of its ends, possibly a read error. This chain uses TRBV12-3 or TRBV12-4 with TRBJ2-1; TRBD2 aligns across 7 bases. The CDR3 sequence is 15 residues long. The CDR3 here is CASSFGLVGYNEEYF. The CDR3 nucleotides read TGTGCCAGCAGTTTTGGACTAGTGGGGTACAATGAGGAGTACTTC.

The V gene is TRBV5-1, the J gene TRBJ1-6; 8 bases agree with TRBD1. The CDR3 sequence is 15 residues long. Germline CDR1 and CDR2: SGHRS and YFSETQ. The trim removed 4 bases at V and 5 bases at J, leaving 5 bases unmatched. The CDR3 region is CASSLGQANNSPLHF. The CDR3 DNA sequence: TGCGCCAGCAGCCTGGGACAGGCGAATAATTCACCCCTCCACTTT.

With regard to this clonotype: The junction does not match germline at one end; this may be a read error. This chain joins TRBV7-7 and TRBJ2-5; D gene unclear. The CDR3 extends over 13 amino acids. CDR1 is SSHAT, CDR2 FNYEAQ, per germline (reference sequence). DNA for the CDR3: TGTGCTAGCAGCCTCCTAGGACGGGAGACCCAGTACTTC. It encodes CASSLLGRETQYF.

This clonotype was observed many times. The J gene is TRBJ2-7, the V gene TRBV29-1; 9 nucleotides match TRBD1. Germline CDR1 SQVTM, CDR2 ANQGSEA. V shed 0 bases and J 4 bases; nucleotides not matched to a gene: 4. CDR3 length: 14 amino acids. This chain's CDR3 is CSVEDSDRGYEQYF. CDR3 in DNA: TGCAGCGTTGAAGATTCGGACAGGGGTTACGAGCAGTACTTC.

The gene calls are TRBV6-2 or TRBV6-3 and TRBJ2-3; 12 bases line up with TRBD2. CDR1 is MNHEY and CDR2 is SVGEGT in the germline V gene. The CDR3 extends over 18 amino acids. Losses at the gene ends were 0 bases for V and 3 bases for J; bases not matched to a gene: 7. CDR3: CASSYSPLAGGPTDTQYF. The CDR3 DNA sequence: TGTGCCAGCAGTTACTCTCCACTAGCGGGAGGCCCTACAGATACGCAGTATTTT.

This clonotype was recorded once. CDR3 sequence: CASRQSGALRNTIYF. The CDR3 DNA reads TGTGCCAGCAGGCAGTCGGGGGCACTAAGAAACACCATATATTTT. The gene calls are TRBV12-3 or TRBV12-4 and TRBJ1-3; D might be TRBD1 (6 bases). V was shortened by 6 bases and J by 5 bases, with 17 bases between the two germline ends. The CDR3 spans 15 residues.

This chain joins TRBV7-3 and TRBJ2-2; 12 bases are shared with TRBD2. With V trimmed by 0 bases and J by 5 bases, 13 bases remained unmatched. Germline CDR1 and CDR2: SGHTA and FQGTGA. The CDR3 runs 20 residues. The CDR3 reads CASSLTGSSGGARRTGELFF. Here the CDR3 DNA reads TGTGCCAGCAGCTTAACGGGGTCTAGCGGGGGGGCTCGGCGGACCGGGGAGCTGTTTTTT.

Remarks on this clonotype: A much bigger clone sits one base away, suggesting this may be a read error. The genes are TRBV29-1 and TRBJ2-1; no definite D call. CDR1 is SQVTM, CDR2 ANQGSEA, per germline. The CDR3 extends over 12 amino acids. V lost 5 bases and J 13 bases, leaving 18 bases between the germline ends. In nucleotides, the CDR3 is TGCAGCGTTACGTTCGATCTCGAGACCCAGTTCTTC. This translates into CSVTFDLETQFF.

The chain employs TRBV10-3 and TRBJ1-6; 8 nucleotides line up with TRBD1. This CDR3 is 13 amino acids long. CDR1 and CDR2 (germline): ENHRY, SYGVKD. V shed 5 bases and J 10 bases; nucleotides not matched to a gene: 4. This chain's CDR3 is CAISPGGLSPLHF. The CDR3 DNA reads as TGTGCCATCAGTCCAGGGGGCCTCTCACCCCTCCACTTT.

CDR3 DNA: TGTGCCATCAAAGGACTAGCGGGGGAGACCCAGTACTTC. Translation: CAIKGLAGETQYF. The gene calls are TRBV10-3 and TRBJ2-5; 12 bases align to TRBD2. The length of the CDR3 is 13 residues. V was pared by 7 bases and J by 5 bases, with 2 bases of the junction left unmatched. The germline V gene encodes CDR1 ENHRY and CDR2 SYGVKD.